The 17 T cell receptor beta chains listed next were all sequenced from one sample in a study of blood T cells in healthy people across ages. Alongside a J-beta primer mix, a sample-barcoded 5' primer served in a second PCR lasting roughly 6 to 11 cycles. TCRdb ran MiXCR on the 5' RACE reads and lists one entry per CDR3 protein. Among roughly 570,000 distinct CDR3 sequences listed, 27% were seen once. Sequencing was carried out using blood. The receptors shown here come from a woman in her seventies in good health.

This clonotype was found a few times. This chain uses TRBV28 with TRBJ1-2; no reliable D call. V lost 2 bases and J lost 5, with 18 bases in between. The germline CDR1 and CDR2 sequences are MDHEN and SYDVKM. There are 16 residues in the CDR3. The CDR3 loop is CASSLNTPPDFYGYTF. The CDR3 nucleotides are TGTGCCAGCAGTTTAAATACTCCACCTGACTTTTATGGCTACACCTTC.

This clonotype was counted a few times. The CDR3 sequence is CASSRQGNAYRPQHF. The CDR3 DNA reads as TGTGCCAGCAGCAGACAGGGGAACGCATATCGGCCCCAGCATTTT. The chain carries TRBV6-5 and TRBJ1-5; 8 bases map to TRBD1. The CDR3 has 15 amino acids. V dropped 6 bases and J dropped 9; count of bases not matched to a gene: 13. Germline lookup yields CDR1 MNHEY and CDR2 SVGAGI.

The chain uses TRBV6-1 and TRBJ1-2, with 9 bases that match TRBD1. Germline V gene sequence: CDR1 MNHNS, CDR2 SASEGT. With V trimmed by 6 bases and J by 4 bases, 3 bases remained unmatched. The length of the CDR3 is 13 residues. The CDR3 here is CASRMTGGYGYTF. The DNA of the CDR3 is TGTGCCAGCAGAATGACAGGGGGCTATGGCTACACCTTC.

This clonotype was counted a few times. The gene calls are TRBV9 and TRBJ1-5, with 9 positions matching TRBD1. The J segment lost 6 bases and the V segment lost 4 bases, leaving 8 bases of the junction unmatched. The CDR3 loop spans 15 amino acids. Germline CDR1 is SGDLS and CDR2 is YYNGEE. The CDR3 sequence: CASSQTGGRLQPQHF. The CDR3 region has the DNA TGTGCCAGCAGCCAGACAGGGGGTAGGCTTCAGCCCCAGCATTTT.

This clonotype was seen a handful of times. An end of the junction differs from the germline gene, which may be a read error. The V gene is TRBV20-1, the J gene TRBJ1-5; 11 bases map to TRBD1. The CDR3 has 17 residues. The V gene's germline CDR1 is DFQATT and CDR2 SNEGSKA (reference sequence). The DNA for the CDR3 is TGTAGTGCTAAGGGTCCCGGGACAGGGGGTGGCAATCAGCCCCAGCATTTT. Amino acids: CSAKGPGTGGGNQPQHF.

There are a few counts of this clonotype. This rearrangement joins TRBV7-2 to TRBJ1-2; D gene ambiguous. The V gene lost 2 bases and the J gene lost 5 bases, with 12 bases spanning the gap. The CDR3 is made up of 14 amino acids. Germline loops: CDR1 SGHTA, CDR2 FQGNSA. The CDR3, as DNA: TGTGCCAGCAGCTTAAATATTATGGCTTATGGCTACACCTTC. This gives the protein CASSLNIMAYGYTF.

This clonotype appeared many times. V gene TRBV11-3 combines with J gene TRBJ2-7; 8 bases align to TRBD1. The CDR3 has 14 amino acids. The junction had 4 bases not matched to a gene; V was cut back by 5 bases and J by 1 base. The V gene's germline CDR1 is SGHNT and CDR2 YENEEA. CDR3 in DNA: TGTGCCAGCAGCAAATGGGACAGGTCCTACGAGCAGTACTTC. This sequence encodes CASSKWDRSYEQYF.

This clonotype showed up just a few times. Relative to the germline gene, one junction end is altered; a read error may explain this. The DNA for the CDR3 is TGTGCCAGCAGCTTAGGGGGGACAGGGAAGGCCTATGACTACACCTTC. This encodes CASSLGGTGKAYDYTF. The V call is TRBV7-2, the J call TRBJ1-2, with TRBD1 matching over 9 bases. The V gene's germline CDR1 is SGHTA and CDR2 FQGNSA. CDR3 length: 16 residues.

The J gene is TRBJ2-3, the V gene TRBV3-1; TRBD1 is a possible D gene (5 bases). The CDR3 has 15 amino acids. The V end was cut by 4 bases, the J end by 3 bases, with 14 bases between. Germline V gene data show CDR1 as LGHDT and CDR2 as YNNKEL (reference sequence). CDR3 region: CASSPFREGTDTQYF. CDR3 sequence (DNA): TGTGCCAGCAGCCCCTTCAGGGAAGGAACAGATACGCAGTATTTT.

The chain uses TRBV4-3 and TRBJ2-5; 7 bases are shared with TRBD1. V shed 0 bases, J shed 4 bases, and the junction held 11 bases outside the gene matches. The V gene's germline CDR1 is LGHNA and CDR2 YSLEER. The CDR3 has 17 residues. The CDR3 sequence is CASSQEGGSFHPETQYF. CDR3 DNA sequence: TGCGCCAGCAGCCAAGAAGGGGGCAGTTTTCACCCAGAGACCCAGTACTTC.

In its sample, this clonotype was seen a few times. The chain is built from TRBV12-3 or TRBV12-4 and TRBJ1-1; a weak D match, TRBD1 (5 bases). The CDR3 runs to 12 residues. Trimming left V 6 bases short and J 4 bases short, with 9 bases between. CDR3 region: CASSGGTTEAFF. DNA for the CDR3: TGTGCCAGCAGCGGGGGAACCACTGAAGCTTTCTTT.

The chain recombines TRBV20-1 with TRBJ1-1; tentatively, D is TRBD1 (5 bases). Trimming removed 1 base from V and 4 bases from J, with 13 bases in between. The CDR3 is made up of 14 amino acids. From germline, CDR1 is DFQATT and CDR2 SNEGSKA (reference sequence). CDR3 sequence (DNA): TGCAGTGCTAGAGGTCCAGGGATGGGCACTGAAGCTTTCTTT. Residues: CSARGPGMGTEAFF.

The chain uses TRBV4-3 and TRBJ1-4, with D uncertain. Trimming removed 3 bases from V and 2 bases from J, with 13 bases in between. Germline V gene sequence: CDR1 LGHNA, CDR2 YSLEER. The CDR3 consists of 16 residues. The CDR3 is CASSHSSGRTNEKLFF. In DNA, the CDR3 is TGCGCCAGCAGCCACAGTTCAGGAAGGACTAATGAAAAACTGTTTTTT.

In this sample, this clonotype turned up a few times. The rearrangement links TRBV7-7 to TRBJ2-4, with a possible D match to TRBD2 (7 bases). CDR3 length: 17 residues. Looked up from germline, CDR1 is SSHAT and CDR2 is FNYEAQ (reference sequence). V was cut by 1 base and J by 1 base, with 14 bases left in between. The CDR3 here is CASSLGGGSGAKNIQYF. CDR3 nucleotides: TGTGCCAGCAGCTTAGGGGGGGGCTCCGGGGCCAAAAACATTCAGTACTTC.

The chain joins TRBV11-3 to TRBJ2-2, with a weak D call TRBD2 (6 bases). The CDR3 sequence is 15 residues long. V was shortened by 2 bases and J by 4 bases, with 11 bases between the two germline ends. The germline V gene encodes CDR1 SGHNT and CDR2 YENEEA. The CDR3 spells CASSLMGGVTGELFF. The DNA for the CDR3 is TGTGCCAGCAGCTTAATGGGCGGGGTCACCGGGGAGCTGTTTTTT.

The sample holds a few counts of this clonotype. The rearrangement links TRBV5-1 to TRBJ1-2; D uncertain. CDR1 is SGHRS and CDR2 is YFSETQ in the germline V gene. Trimming removed 0 bases from V and 6 bases from J, with 9 bases in between. The CDR3 is made up of 13 amino acids. The CDR3 reads CASSLGVYDGYTF. CDR3 in DNA: TGCGCCAGCAGCTTGGGAGTCTACGATGGCTACACCTTC.

This clonotype was detected ten times or more. The chain joins TRBV7-9 to TRBJ1-2; unclear D gene. The CDR3 length is 13 residues. Deletions cut 3 bases from V and 5 bases from J, with 10 bases between. CDR1 SEHNR and CDR2 FQNEAQ come from the germline V gene (reference sequence). The CDR3 DNA follows: TGTGCCAGCAGCTTTGGGTCGGGTTATGGCTACACCTTC. It translates to CASSFGSGYGYTF. Full variable domain (missing parts from reference TRBV7-9 and TRBJ1-2): DTGVSQNPRHKITKRGQNVTFRCDPISEHNRLYWYRQTLGQGPEFLTYFQNEAQLEKSRLLSDRFSAERPKGSFSTLEIQRTEQGDSAMYLCASSFGSGYGYTFGSGTRLTVV.